This T cell receptor beta chain was found in a study of OX40 agonist ivuxolimab in advanced cancers. Across the whole study: Among those enrolled, mean age was about 62 years (range roughly 23 to 79) and about 79% were male. Findings and caveats of the study: Clones of CD4+ and CD8+ blood T cells grew by week 6 at doses of 0.1 to 3.0 mg/kg.

Blood got drawn at baseline, again on cycle 4 day 1, and then on cycle 7 day 1. Notes on this clone: Its antigen remains unidentified.

The repertoire was sequenced with immunoSEQ multiplex PCR; TCRdb's copy has only in-frame clones and lacks some. Of 69,000 or so clones in the sample, around 85% were seen once. Germline V gene sequence: CDR1 MNHEY, CDR2 SMNVEV (reference sequence). V was pared by 10 bases and J by 9 bases, with 21 bases between. CDR3 length: 13 residues. Sequenced here: CD4+ or CD8+ T cells sorted from blood, sampled in a trial of the OX40 agonist ivuxolimab. The source is an adult with an advanced solid tumor such as melanoma, head and neck, liver or kidney cancer. The chain has TRBV27 and TRBJ2-5, with D possibly being TRBD2 (7 bases). CDR3 protein: CATSPLNGGPQYF. In DNA form, the CDR3 reads TGTGCCACCAGCCCCCTGAACGGGGGGCCCCAGTACTTC.